This entry describes one T cell receptor (beta chain). This record belongs to a study of blood T cell repertoires in COVID-19. Looking at the study overall: Whether acute or convalescent, the COVID-19 samples came from the United States, Italy and Spain. Sources were T cells, B-cell-depleted T cells, or PBMCs; the material itself was cDNA or gDNA.

Original analysis: Cell counts per sample came from amplifying reference gene primers. TCRdb's copy holds only in-frame clones and misses some; the assay was immunoSEQ multiplex PCR. V and J calls and clone size are copied from that table; D and trimming were computed from the DNA. The sample shows approximately 68,000 clones, around 80% of them seen only once. This CDR3 is built from 14 residues. Germline V gene data show CDR1 as LNHNV and CDR2 as YYDKDF (reference sequence). V was clipped by 5 bases and J by 0 bases, with 10 bases between them. The TCR originated in a human donor in a cohort sampled during active COVID-19. The source material was peripheral blood. The chain combines TRBV15 with TRBJ2-5; D is undetermined. The CDR3 nucleotides are TGTGCCACCAGCCACACGAATTACCAAGAGACCCAGTACTTC. It translates to CATSHTNYQETQYF.